Sequencing of this T cell receptor (beta chain) was carried out in a study of cytomegalovirus exposure and HLA in healthy donors. The CDR3 length is 14 residues. Trimming cost V 1 base and J 4 bases, with 7 bases left between them. Germline V gene sequence: CDR1 LGHNA, CDR2 YSLEER. It was with 60 Vbeta and 13 Jbeta primers that the PCR ran. Only in-frame clones appear in the TCRdb table, and some are missing; sequencing was by immunoSEQ multiplex PCR. The sample gives 150,000 to 200,000 clones, roughly 79% of which show up once; about 1.9% is in the top ten. The sample taken for sequencing was PBMCs. The V and J genes are TRBV4-3 and TRBJ2-2, with D maybe TRBD1 (5 bases). This TCR was recovered from a woman aged 25 to 39 in good health and CMV-seropositive. The DNA of the CDR3 is TGCGCCAGCAGCCAAGTTAGGGGCACCGGGGAGCTGTTTTTT. This sequence encodes CASSQVRGTGELFF.